This T cell receptor (beta chain) was profiled in a study of blood T cell repertoires in COVID-19. On the study more broadly: Acute and convalescent COVID-19 samples came from the United States, Italy and Spain.

The repertoire was sequenced with immunoSEQ multiplex PCR; TCRdb's copy has only in-frame clones and lacks some. The sample comprises nearly 110,000 clones, 70% to 80% of which are singletons, and 5% to 7.5% rests with the top ten. Seattle patient enrollment occurred during active infection, with longitudinal follow-up thereafter. This TCR was sampled from a man of 80 years or more with COVID-19, enrolled during active disease. The sample consisted of peripheral blood.

Here the CDR3 reads CASSPGREEAFF. CDR3 DNA: TGTGCCAGCAGTCCCGGGAGGGAGGAAGCTTTCTTT. The rearrangement links TRBV6-6 to TRBJ1-1; D unclear. Trimming took off 5 bases at V and 8 bases at J, with 12 bases between the two ends. Germline-derived CDR1 and CDR2 are MNHNY and SVGAGI (reference sequence). CDR3 length: 12 amino acids.